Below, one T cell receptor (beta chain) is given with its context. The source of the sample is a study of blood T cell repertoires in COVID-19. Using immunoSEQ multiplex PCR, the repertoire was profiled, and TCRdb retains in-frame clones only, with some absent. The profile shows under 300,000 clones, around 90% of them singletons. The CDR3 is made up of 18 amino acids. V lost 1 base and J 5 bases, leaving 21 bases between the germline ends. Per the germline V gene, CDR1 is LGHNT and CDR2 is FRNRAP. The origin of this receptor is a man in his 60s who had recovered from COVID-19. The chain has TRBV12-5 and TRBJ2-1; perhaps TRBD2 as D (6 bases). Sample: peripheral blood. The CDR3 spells CASGLAREAGGAHNEQFF. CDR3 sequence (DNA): TGTGCTAGTGGTTTGGCTAGAGAGGCTGGCGGGGCCCACAATGAGCAGTTCTTC.